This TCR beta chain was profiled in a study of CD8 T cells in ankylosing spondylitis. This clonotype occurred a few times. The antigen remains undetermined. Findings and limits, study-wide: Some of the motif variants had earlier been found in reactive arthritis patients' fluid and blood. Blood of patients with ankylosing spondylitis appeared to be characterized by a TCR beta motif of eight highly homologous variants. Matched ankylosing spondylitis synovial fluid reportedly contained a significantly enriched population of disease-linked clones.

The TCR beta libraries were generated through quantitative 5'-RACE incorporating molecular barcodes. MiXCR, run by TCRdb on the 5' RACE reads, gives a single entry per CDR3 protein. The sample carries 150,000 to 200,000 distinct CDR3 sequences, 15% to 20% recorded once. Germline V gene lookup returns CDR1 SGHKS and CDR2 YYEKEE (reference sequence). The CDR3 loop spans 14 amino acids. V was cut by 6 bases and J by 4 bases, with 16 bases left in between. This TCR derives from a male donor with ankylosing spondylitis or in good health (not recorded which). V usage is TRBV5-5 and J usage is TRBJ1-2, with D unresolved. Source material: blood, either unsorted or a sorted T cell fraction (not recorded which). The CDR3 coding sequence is TGTGCCAGCAAAGCGGGCCGAAACCTCTATGGCTACACCTTC. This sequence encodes CASKAGRNLYGYTF.